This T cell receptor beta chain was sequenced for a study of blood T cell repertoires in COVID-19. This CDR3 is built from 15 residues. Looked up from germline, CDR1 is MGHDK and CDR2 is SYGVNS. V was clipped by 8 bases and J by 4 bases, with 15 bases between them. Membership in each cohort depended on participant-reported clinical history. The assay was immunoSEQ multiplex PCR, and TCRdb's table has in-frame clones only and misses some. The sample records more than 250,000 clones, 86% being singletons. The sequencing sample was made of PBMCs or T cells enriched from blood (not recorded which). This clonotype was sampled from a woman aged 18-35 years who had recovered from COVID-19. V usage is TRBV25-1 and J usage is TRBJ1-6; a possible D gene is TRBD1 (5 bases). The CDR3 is CASRNAGRYNSPLHF. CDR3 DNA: TGTGCCAGCCGAAACGCGGGACGGTATAATTCACCCCTCCACTTT. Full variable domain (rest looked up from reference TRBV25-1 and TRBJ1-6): EADIYQTPRYLVIGTGKKITLECSQTMGHDKMYWYQQDPGMELHLIHYSYGVNSTEKGDLSSESTVSRIRTEHFPLTLESARPSHTSQYLCASRNAGRYNSPLHFGNGTRLTVT.